The T cell receptor beta chain under discussion was sequenced for a study of PD-1 blockade in mismatch repair-deficient tumors. Study-level results: Rapid post-treatment expansion, then contraction, generally preceding radiologic response, marked tumor-resident clones.

Per the germline V gene, CDR1 is SGHAT and CDR2 is FQNNGV. The CDR3 contains 11 residues. V shed 7 bases and J shed 7 bases, with 10 bases lying between them. The assay was immunoSEQ multiplex PCR, and TCRdb's table has in-frame clones only and misses some. The sample carries 70,000 to 90,000 clones, roughly 80% recorded once. A word on this clone: The antigen is unknown.

This specimen consisted of peripheral blood, obtained 44 weeks after starting pembrolizumab. The sequence derives from an adult with mismatch repair-deficient cancer. The chain couples TRBV11-2 to TRBJ1-1; D is unclear. The CDR3 DNA is TGTGCCAGCACTTTCGGAGGTGAAGCTTTCTTT. It translates to CASTFGGEAFF. The full variable domain, in which reference TRBV11-2 and TRBJ1-1 provide the parts outside the CDR3, is EAGVAQSPRYKIIEKRQSVAFWCNPISGHATLYWYQQILGQGPKLLIQFQNNGVVDDSQLPKDRFSAERLKGVDSTLKIQPAKLEDSAVYLCASTFGGEAFFGQGTRLTVV.